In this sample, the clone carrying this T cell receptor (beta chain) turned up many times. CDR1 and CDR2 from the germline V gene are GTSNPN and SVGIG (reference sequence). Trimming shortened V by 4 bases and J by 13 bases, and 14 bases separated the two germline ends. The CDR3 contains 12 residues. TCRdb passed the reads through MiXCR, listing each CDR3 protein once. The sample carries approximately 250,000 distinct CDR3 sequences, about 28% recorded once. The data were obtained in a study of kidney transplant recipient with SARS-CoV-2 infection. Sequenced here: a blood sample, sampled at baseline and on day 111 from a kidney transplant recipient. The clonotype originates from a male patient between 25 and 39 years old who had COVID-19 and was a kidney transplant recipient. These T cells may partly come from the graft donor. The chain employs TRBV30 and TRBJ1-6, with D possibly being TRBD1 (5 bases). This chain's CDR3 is CAWKAGPGPLHF. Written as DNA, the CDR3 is TGTGCCTGGAAGGCAGGGCCCGGTCCCCTCCACTTT.